These 30 T cell receptor beta chains were all obtained from the same sample, sequenced in a study of blood T cell repertoires in COVID-19. Using immunoSEQ multiplex PCR, the repertoire was profiled, and TCRdb retains in-frame clones only, with some absent. Of 130,000 to 150,000 clones listed, 84% are singletons. Material for sequencing was peripheral blood. The source of these receptors is a man aged 60-69 years with active or convalescent COVID-19.

Ten or more counts support this clone. The CDR3 DNA reads TGTGCCTGGAGTGTACCAGGGACAGGGAGCGAAAAACTGTTTTTT. It codes for CAWSVPGTGSEKLFF. The chain has TRBV30 and TRBJ1-4, with 9 bases lining up with TRBD1. Trimming at V came to 0 bases and at J to 8 bases, leaving 7 bases not matched to a gene. This CDR3 is built from 15 residues. Looked up from germline, CDR1 is GTSNPN and CDR2 is SVGIG (reference sequence).

V is TRBV24-1 and J is TRBJ2-1, with D perhaps TRBD2 (6 bases). Trimming took off 4 bases at V and 1 base at J, with 7 bases between the two ends. The CDR3 spans 14 residues. Germline-derived CDR1 and CDR2 are KGHDR and SFDVKD. The CDR3 region is CATSEGGSYNEQFF. The CDR3 DNA sequence: TGTGCCACCAGTGAGGGGGGTTCCTACAATGAGCAGTTCTTC.

This clone has more than one count but fewer than ten. V gene TRBV7-2 combines with J gene TRBJ2-3; unclear D gene. The germline V gene has CDR1 SGHTA and CDR2 FQGNSA. Trimming pared 1 base from V and 3 bases from J, leaving 5 bases between. The CDR3 length is 13 residues. The CDR3 region has the DNA TGTGCCAGCAGCTTAGTTCTGACAGATACGCAGTATTTT. The encoded protein is CASSLVLTDTQYF.

The chain joins TRBV7-2 to TRBJ2-3; TRBD2 matches at 11 bases. After removal of 4 bases from V and 6 bases from J, the junction contained 9 bases not matched to a gene. This CDR3 comprises 16 residues. CDR1 SGHTA and CDR2 FQGNSA come from the germline V gene. Here the CDR3 reads CASSSPLAGAADTQYF. The CDR3 region has the DNA TGTGCCAGCAGCTCTCCACTAGCGGGAGCGGCCGATACGCAGTATTTT.

This clone was observed a single time. V usage is TRBV12-3 or TRBV12-4 and J usage is TRBJ2-1; D gene unclear. The CDR3 runs to 13 residues. Trimming took off 4 bases at V and 3 bases at J, with 7 bases between the two ends. The CDR3 nucleotides are TGTGCCAGCAGTTCCCTTGTCTACAATGAGCAGTTCTTC. This gives the protein CASSSLVYNEQFF.

This chain connects TRBV30 to TRBJ1-5; 7 bases agree with TRBD1. V shed 2 bases, J shed 4 bases, and the junction held 8 bases outside the gene matches. The CDR3 loop spans 15 amino acids. Germline V gives CDR1 GTSNPN, CDR2 SVGIG (reference sequence). CDR3 sequence reads: CAWSPRTGPNQPQHF. In DNA form, the CDR3 reads TGTGCCTGGAGTCCAAGGACAGGTCCGAATCAGCCCCAGCATTTT.

The rearrangement joins TRBV10-3 to TRBJ2-3; a possible D gene is TRBD2 (7 bases). The germline gives CDR1 ENHRY, CDR2 SYGVKD. V shed 6 bases and J shed 2 bases, with 21 bases lying between them. The CDR3 has 17 amino acids. CDR3: CAISGRGDTMLTDTQYF. In DNA form, the CDR3 reads TGTGCCATCAGCGGCCGGGGGGACACCATGCTCACAGATACGCAGTATTTT.

The chain recombines TRBV7-2 with TRBJ1-2; 11 bases line up with TRBD1. V lost 2 bases to trimming and J lost 8 bases; unmatched junction nucleotides: 13. CDR3 size: 17 residues. Germline CDR1 and CDR2: SGHTA and FQGNSA. The CDR3: CASSLNRDPGQGEGYTF. The CDR3 coding sequence is TGTGCCAGCAGCTTAAATCGTGATCCGGGACAGGGGGAGGGCTACACCTTC.

The J gene is TRBJ1-4, the V gene TRBV4-3, with 10 bases fitting TRBD1. J gave up 5 bases and V 1 base, and 10 bases lay outside the gene matches. The CDR3 spans 18 residues. Germline CDR1 reads LGHNA; CDR2 reads YSLEER. The CDR3 bases are TGCGCCAGCAGCCAAGGCAGCAGGACAGGGGGGGTGAATGAAAAACTGTTTTTT. It codes for CASSQGSRTGGVNEKLFF.

This sequence joins TRBV27 and TRBJ2-5; a possible D gene is TRBD2 (7 bases). Germline values: CDR1 MNHEY, CDR2 SMNVEV (reference sequence). V was cut by 4 bases and J by 7 bases, with 28 bases left in between. The CDR3 sequence is 18 residues long. The CDR3 DNA reads as TGTGCCAGCAGTTCGTGGGGGGGGCTGGGGGGCGTTTCTGTGACCCAGTACTTC. It encodes CASSSWGGLGGVSVTQYF.

This clone was detected only once. CDR3 coding DNA: TGTGCCAGCAGCTTAAGCCGGGACAAGAATCAGCCCCAGCATTTT. This translates into CASSLSRDKNQPQHF. The chain is built from TRBV7-2 and TRBJ1-5; maybe TRBD1 (6 bases). Germline CDR1 and CDR2: SGHTA and FQGNSA. There are 15 residues in the CDR3. The ends were cut back, 2 bases at V and 4 bases at J, with 12 bases in the middle.

The chain recombines TRBV12-3 or TRBV12-4 with TRBJ1-1; D unresolved. The V and J ends lost 4 bases and 3 bases respectively, with 6 bases between them. The CDR3 is made up of 12 amino acids. DNA for the CDR3: TGTGCCAGCAGTTCGGTCGACACTGAAGCTTTCTTT. Encoded protein: CASSSVDTEAFF.

This clone showed up just once. The chain couples TRBV11-2 to TRBJ2-2; 7 bases map to TRBD1. The trim removed 5 bases at V and 4 bases at J, leaving 4 bases unmatched. This CDR3 spans 14 amino acids. Germline V gene sequence: CDR1 SGHAT, CDR2 FQNNGV. CDR3 sequence (DNA): TGTGCCAGCAGCGCTTGGACAGGCACCGGGGAGCTGTTTTTT. Its protein is CASSAWTGTGELFF.

V usage is TRBV28 and J usage is TRBJ2-5; D is perhaps TRBD1 (5 bases). The CDR3 has 13 amino acids. V was clipped by 3 bases and J by 5 bases, with 10 bases between them. Germline V lookup: CDR1 MDHEN, CDR2 SYDVKM. CDR3 in DNA: TGTGCCAGCAGTTTGGGCAGGGTTGAGACCCAGTACTTC. It specifies CASSLGRVETQYF. The full variable domain, with the rest looked up from reference TRBV28 and TRBJ2-5, is DVKVTQSSRYLVKRTGEKVFLECVQDMDHENMFWYRQDPGLGLRLIYFSYDVKMKEKGDIPEGYSVSREKKERFSLILESASTNQTSMYLCASSLGRVETQYFGPGTRLLVL.

The chain combines TRBV5-6 with TRBJ1-2; TRBD1 might be the D (5 bases). CDR1 is SGHDT and CDR2 is YYEEEE in the germline V gene. The CDR3 spans 13 residues. V dropped 4 bases and J dropped 8 bases, with 15 bases sitting between them. CDR3 sequence reads: CASSASPGNGYTF. DNA of the CDR3: TGTGCCAGCAGCGCCTCCCCAGGGAACGGCTACACCTTC.

This sequence joins TRBV12-3 or TRBV12-4 and TRBJ1-2; D is unclear. This CDR3 spans 13 amino acids. V dropped 5 bases and J dropped 7 bases, with 14 bases sitting between them. As DNA, the CDR3 is TGTGCCAGCAGTCCCCGTCGAGGAATTGGCTACACCTTC. Translation: CASSPRRGIGYTF.

The chain employs TRBV7-9 and TRBJ1-3; D might be TRBD1 (5 bases). V lost 3 bases and J lost 4, with 16 bases in between. CDR3 length equals 16 residues. Germline V gives CDR1 SEHNR, CDR2 FQNEAQ (reference sequence). CDR3 region: CASSFAGGFGGNTIYF. As DNA, the CDR3 is TGTGCCAGCAGCTTTGCCGGGGGGTTCGGAGGAAACACCATATATTTT.

The chain has TRBV4-3 and TRBJ1-2; D perhaps matches TRBD1 (5 bases). This CDR3 is built from 14 residues. The V and J ends lost 2 bases and 4 bases respectively, with 11 bases between them. CDR1 LGHNA and CDR2 YSLEER come from the germline V gene. The CDR3 sequence: CASSQIGTVYGYTF. For the CDR3, the DNA is TGCGCCAGCAGCCAAATAGGGACTGTCTATGGCTACACCTTC.

The chain recombines TRBV4-1 with TRBJ2-7, with 7 bases matching TRBD1. After removal of 0 bases from V and 3 bases from J, the junction contained 5 bases not matched to a gene. Germline CDR1 reads MGHRA; CDR2 reads YSYEKL. The length of the CDR3 is 15 residues. The CDR3 loop is CASSQDPQGNYEQYF. The CDR3 DNA is TGCGCCAGCAGCCAAGATCCACAGGGGAACTACGAGCAGTACTTC.

The V call is TRBV10-3, the J call TRBJ2-4, with TRBD2 matching 8 bases. Germline V lookup: CDR1 ENHRY, CDR2 SYGVKD. The CDR3 spans 17 residues. After removal of 2 bases from V and 2 bases from J, the junction contained 8 bases not matched to a gene. The DNA of the CDR3 is TGTGCCATCAGTGAGCCCCGGGGGGGGACAACCAAAAACATTCAGTACTTC. It translates to CAISEPRGGTTKNIQYF.

The chain recombines TRBV5-8 with TRBJ1-2; weak D call: TRBD1 (5 bases). This CDR3 spans 14 amino acids. Trimming took 2 bases from V and 4 from J, leaving 12 bases between them. The germline CDR1 and CDR2 sequences are SGHTS and YDEGEE. This CDR3 is CASSLPGLIYGYTF. In DNA, the CDR3 is TGTGCCAGCAGCTTACCGGGACTGATCTATGGCTACACCTTC.

The sample holds one count of this clone. The V and J genes are TRBV14 and TRBJ2-5; 7 bases line up with TRBD2. Unmatched junction bases numbered 2, after V lost 0 bases and J lost 4 bases. This CDR3 comprises 14 residues. Germline CDR1 reads SGHDN; CDR2 reads FVKESK. The CDR3 DNA is TGTGCCAGCAGCCAAGATCGCGGGGGAGAGACCCAGTACTTC. Its protein is CASSQDRGGETQYF.

The table lists this clone with a few counts. The chain is built from TRBV7-8 and TRBJ1-5; 8 bases map to TRBD1. Germline V gene sequence: CDR1 SGHVS, CDR2 FQNEAQ. V lost 5 bases and J lost 1; bases outside the gene matches: 4. There are 15 residues in the CDR3. The chain's CDR3 is CASSEYRGSNQPQHF. Here the CDR3 DNA reads TGTGCCAGCAGCGAGTACAGGGGGAGCAATCAGCCCCAGCATTTT.

This clone was seen ten or more times. The J gene is TRBJ1-1, the V gene TRBV11-3; TRBD1 matches at 8 bases. The CDR3 has 18 residues. From germline, CDR1 is SGHNT and CDR2 YENEEA. Unmatched junction bases numbered 11, after V lost 0 bases and J lost 2 bases. This CDR3 reads CASSLEGFRTGLNTEAFF. The CDR3 DNA is TGTGCCAGCAGCTTAGAGGGGTTTCGGACAGGGCTTAACACTGAAGCTTTCTTT.

This clone was recorded a few times. This rearrangement joins TRBV21-1 to TRBJ1-2; the table calls TRBD1, which could not be checked here. TRBV21-1 counts as a pseudogene. The CDR3 extends over 13 amino acids. The CDR3 bases are TGTGCCAGCAGGTTGAAAGGGGATTATGGCTACACCTTC. Translation gives CASRLKGDYGYTF.

This sequence joins TRBV4-1 and TRBJ1-2; 7 bases are a match to TRBD1. There are 14 residues in the CDR3. The germline CDR1 and CDR2 sequences are MGHRA and YSYEKL. V shed 3 bases and J 7 bases; nucleotides not matched to a gene: 8. The CDR3 loop reads CASSQTGKVGGYTF. DNA of the CDR3: TGCGCCAGCAGCCAGACAGGGAAGGTTGGTGGCTACACCTTC.

This chain joins TRBV28 and TRBJ2-7; TRBD1 agrees at 7 bases. V dropped 5 bases and J dropped 3; count of bases not matched to a gene: 7. The CDR3 is 14 residues long. Germline V gene data show CDR1 as MDHEN and CDR2 as SYDVKM. Here the CDR3 reads CASSPQTGYYEQYV. The CDR3 DNA reads as TGTGCCAGCAGTCCCCAGACAGGGTACTACGAGCAGTACGTC.

The rearrangement joins TRBV7-9 to TRBJ2-2, with a possible D match to TRBD1 (6 bases). Trimming removed 3 bases from V and 0 bases from J, with 8 bases in between. The CDR3 is 15 amino acids. Germline CDR1 and CDR2: SEHNR and FQNEAQ (reference sequence). CDR3 DNA sequence: TGTGCCAGCAGCTTTAGGGGGACGAACACCGGGGAGCTGTTTTTT. Amino acids: CASSFRGTNTGELFF. Full variable domain (missing parts from reference TRBV7-9 and TRBJ2-2): DTGVSQNPRHKITKRGQNVTFRCDPISEHNRLYWYRQTLGQGPEFLTYFQNEAQLEKSRLLSDRFSAERPKGSFSTLEIQRTEQGDSAMYLCASSFRGTNTGELFFGEGSRLTVL.

This clone has more than one count but fewer than ten. The chain combines TRBV12-3 or TRBV12-4 with TRBJ1-1; D uncertain. CDR3 length: 13 residues. Trimming removed 5 bases at V and 0 bases at J, with 7 bases between. The CDR3 spells CASSRIVNTEAFF. The CDR3 DNA sequence: TGTGCCAGCAGTCGAATAGTGAACACTGAAGCTTTCTTT.

The V and J genes are TRBV7-8 and TRBJ1-6, with TRBD1 as a possible D gene (5 bases). The CDR3 contains 17 residues. Trimming took off 0 bases at V and 3 bases at J, with 12 bases between the two ends. CDR1 and CDR2 (germline): SGHVS, FQNEAQ. The CDR3 sequence is CASSLASGNGYNSPLHF. The CDR3 nucleotides read TGTGCCAGCAGCTTAGCATCAGGGAACGGCTATAATTCACCCCTCCACTTT.